These 19 T cell receptor beta chains came from one sample sequenced in a study of neurological immune-mediated disorders. TCRdb analysed the 5' RACE reads with MiXCR anew, one entry per CDR3 protein. The data contain some 50,000 distinct CDR3 sequences, about an eighth of them singletons. The time point denotes: longitudinal time-point 2. The sequenced material came from PBMCs. The receptors derive from a male donor with HTLV-1-associated myelopathy (HAM/TSP).

This clonotype was recorded at least ten times. The chain has TRBV15 and TRBJ2-1; 14 nucleotides line up with TRBD2. CDR3 length: 19 amino acids. The germline gives CDR1 LNHNV, CDR2 YYDKDF (reference sequence). V gave up 2 bases and J gave up 3 bases; unmatched junction bases: 9. The CDR3 DNA sequence: TGTGCCACCAGCAGATTCCTCGGACTAGCGGGGGGTCGCTACAATGAGCAGTTCTTC. Protein product: CATSRFLGLAGGRYNEQFF.

This clonotype was detected many times. The rearrangement uses TRBV10-3 and TRBJ1-5; D is perhaps TRBD1 (5 bases). In germline, CDR1 is ENHRY, CDR2 SYGVKD. Trimming left V 3 bases short and J 5 bases short, with 8 bases between. The length of the CDR3 is 13 residues. CDR3 amino acids: CAISDQGHQPQHF. The CDR3 region has the DNA TGTGCCATCAGTGACCAGGGACATCAGCCCCAGCATTTT.

This clonotype occurred many times. The chain is built from TRBV5-6 and TRBJ2-5; weak D call: TRBD1 (5 bases). CDR3 length: 13 amino acids. The germline gives CDR1 SGHDT, CDR2 YYEEEE. Deletions cut 2 bases from V and 3 bases from J, with 8 bases between. The CDR3 loop reads CASSFPREETQYF. The DNA of the CDR3 is TGTGCCAGCAGCTTTCCCAGGGAAGAGACCCAGTACTTC.

Ten or more counts support this clonotype. The rearrangement links TRBV4-3 to TRBJ2-5; no reliable D call. From germline, CDR1 is LGHNA and CDR2 YSLEER. The V and J ends lost 0 bases and 5 bases respectively, with 7 bases between them. This CDR3 contains 13 residues. The CDR3 here is CASSQEARETQYF. The CDR3 DNA sequence: TGCGCCAGCAGCCAAGAAGCGAGGGAGACCCAGTACTTC.

Remarks on this clonotype: At one end, the junction sequence differs from germline, possibly due to a read error. The chain carries TRBV18 and TRBJ2-7; D ambiguous. This CDR3 has 13 amino acids. CDR1 is KGHSH, CDR2 LQKENI, per germline. The CDR3 here is CASPPTLHDEQYF. Here the CDR3 DNA reads TGTGCCAGCCCACCTACGCTACATGACGAGCAGTACTTC.

This clonotype was observed many times. This chain joins TRBV29-1 and TRBJ2-5; D may be TRBD1 (5 bases). This CDR3 is built from 13 residues. The V end was cut by 6 bases, the J end by 0 bases, with 11 bases between. Germline CDR1 is SQVTM and CDR2 is ANQGSEA. CDR3: CSVDSGYQETQYF. The CDR3 nucleotides read TGCAGCGTGGATTCAGGGTACCAAGAGACCCAGTACTTC. The variable domain in full, completed from reference TRBV29-1 and TRBJ2-5, reads SAVISQKPSRDICQRGTSLTIQCQVDSQVTMMFWYRQQPGQSLTLIATANQGSEATYESGFVIDKFPISRPNLTFSTLTVSNMSPEDSSIYLCSVDSGYQETQYFGPGTRLLVL.

This clonotype was picked up a small number of times. The chain carries TRBV11-2 and TRBJ2-5, with D possibly being TRBD1 (5 bases). Trimming cost V 3 bases and J 0 bases, with 11 bases left between them. Germline lookup yields CDR1 SGHAT and CDR2 FQNNGV. This CDR3 has 15 amino acids. CDR3 sequence reads: CASSFTGAHQETQYF. CDR3 nucleotide sequence: TGTGCCAGCAGCTTTACAGGCGCTCACCAAGAGACCCAGTACTTC. The whole variable domain, filled in from reference TRBV11-2 and TRBJ2-5, reads EAGVAQSPRYKIIEKRQSVAFWCNPISGHATLYWYQQILGQGPKLLIQFQNNGVVDDSQLPKDRFSAERLKGVDSTLKIQPAKLEDSAVYLCASSFTGAHQETQYFGPGTRLLVL.

This clonotype was seen ten or more times. The CDR3 ends on some other residue instead of the conserved phenylalanine or tryptophan, so this is likely a read error. No DNA is shown, since the ends of the CDR3 on it are uncertain; the CDR3 is the one TCRdb lists. V usage is TRBV5-6 and J usage is TRBJ2-7. Germline CDR1 is SGHDT and CDR2 is YYEEEE. Termini included, the CDR3 measures 12 amino acids. CDR3: CASSFSQVAHSI.

Many counts were recorded for this clonotype. J is TRBJ1-5 and V is TRBV4-3, with D tentatively TRBD1 (5 bases). The length of the CDR3 is 15 residues. V lost 1 base, J lost 4 bases, and 11 bases lay in between. Germline-derived CDR1 and CDR2 are LGHNA and YSLEER. The CDR3, as DNA: TGCGCCAGCAGCCAAGGCCCGGGGCCGAATCAGCCCCAGCATTTT. This translates into CASSQGPGPNQPQHF.

The sample holds many counts of this clonotype. The rearrangement links TRBV12-3 or TRBV12-4 to TRBJ2-3; D is perhaps TRBD1 or TRBD2 (5 bases each). The CDR3 length is 13 residues. Trimming shortened V by 5 bases and J by 14 bases, and 20 bases separated the two germline ends. CDR3 protein: CASSPPQSRGGYF. CDR3 sequence (DNA): TGTGCCAGCAGTCCCCCACAGTCGAGGGGCGGGTATTTT.

This clonotype was recorded at least ten times. The chain links TRBV20-1 to TRBJ2-7; D gene ambiguous. The CDR3 sequence is 15 residues long. V lost 6 bases and J lost 0, with 18 bases in between. The germline gives CDR1 DFQATT, CDR2 SNEGSKA (reference sequence). CDR3 nucleotide sequence: TGCAGTGCCGAACTTCGGGCGGCTTCCTCCTACGAGCAGTACTTC. Encoded protein: CSAELRAASSYEQYF.

This clonotype was seen at least ten times. This chain links TRBV29-1 with TRBJ2-7; D may match TRBD1 or TRBD2 (6 bases each). The CDR3 length is 12 residues. The V gene lost 7 bases and the J gene lost 7 bases, with 17 bases spanning the gap. CDR1 is SQVTM, CDR2 ANQGSEA, per germline. The CDR3 sequence: CSAVRGAREQYF. In DNA form, the CDR3 reads TGCAGCGCCGTAAGGGGGGCTAGAGAGCAGTACTTC.

This rearrangement joins TRBV29-1 to TRBJ2-5; D is unclear. The V and J ends lost 6 bases and 5 bases respectively, with 16 bases between them. The CDR3 contains 13 residues. CDR1 is SQVTM, CDR2 ANQGSEA, per germline. In nucleotides, the CDR3 is TGCAGCGTCCCCGGCGGTGGGATGGAGACCCAGTACTTC. This translates into CSVPGGGMETQYF.

This clonotype has a count of ten or more. J is TRBJ2-1 and V is TRBV9; possible D gene TRBD1, 5 bases. This CDR3 is built from 16 residues. V was cut by 2 bases and J by 2 bases, with 14 bases left in between. CDR1 SGDLS and CDR2 YYNGEE come from the germline V gene. CDR3 coding DNA: TGTGCCAGCAGCGTTGGGCAGGGTGAACCCTACAATGAGCAGTTCTTC. Protein: CASSVGQGEPYNEQFF.

At least ten counts were recorded for this clonotype. The chain recombines TRBV5-1 with TRBJ2-7; tentatively, D is TRBD2 (5 bases). Germline V gene sequence: CDR1 SGHRS, CDR2 YFSETQ. The V end lost 0 bases, the J end lost 4 bases, and 17 bases lay between the germline ends. The CDR3 consists of 16 residues. CDR3 residues: CASSLASRSMEYEQYF. CDR3 bases: TGCGCCAGCAGCTTGGCTAGCCGATCAATGGAATACGAGCAGTACTTC.

The V call is TRBV29-1, the J call TRBJ2-2; maybe TRBD2 (5 bases). Germline CDR1 and CDR2: SQVTM and ANQGSEA. The V and J ends lost 3 bases and 5 bases respectively, with 13 bases between them. This CDR3 contains 14 residues. CDR3 DNA sequence: TGCAGCGTTGACGGACCAACGGGGACCGGGGAGCTGTTTTTT. It yields the protein CSVDGPTGTGELFF.

This chain connects TRBV20-1 to TRBJ2-3; TRBD2 aligns across 8 bases. The junction had 11 bases not matched to a gene; V was cut back by 1 base and J by 5 bases. There are 16 residues in the CDR3. Germline V gene sequence: CDR1 DFQATT, CDR2 SNEGSKA (reference sequence). In DNA form, the CDR3 reads TGCAGTGCTAGAGTTCGGGGGGGGCGCTTTATAGATACGCAGTATTTT. Translating it yields CSARVRGGRFIDTQYF.

As for this clonotype: At one of its ends the junction is not consistent with the germline gene, which may arise from a read error. This chain connects TRBV7-9 to TRBJ2-7; no clear D. The CDR3 is 11 amino acids. CDR1 and CDR2 from the germline V gene are SEHNR and FQNEAQ (reference sequence). CDR3 amino acids: CASRLIYEQYF. CDR3 in DNA: TGTGCCAGCAGATTAATCTACGAACAGTACTTC.

This clonotype was counted at least ten times. J is TRBJ2-7 and V is TRBV20-1; a possible D gene is TRBD2 (5 bases). Germline loops: CDR1 DFQATT, CDR2 SNEGSKA (reference sequence). V was clipped by 0 bases and J by 0 bases, with 9 bases between them. This CDR3 contains 14 residues. The DNA of the CDR3 is TGCAGTGCTAGAGATCTACGGGGCTCCTACGAGCAGTACTTC. Amino acids: CSARDLRGSYEQYF.